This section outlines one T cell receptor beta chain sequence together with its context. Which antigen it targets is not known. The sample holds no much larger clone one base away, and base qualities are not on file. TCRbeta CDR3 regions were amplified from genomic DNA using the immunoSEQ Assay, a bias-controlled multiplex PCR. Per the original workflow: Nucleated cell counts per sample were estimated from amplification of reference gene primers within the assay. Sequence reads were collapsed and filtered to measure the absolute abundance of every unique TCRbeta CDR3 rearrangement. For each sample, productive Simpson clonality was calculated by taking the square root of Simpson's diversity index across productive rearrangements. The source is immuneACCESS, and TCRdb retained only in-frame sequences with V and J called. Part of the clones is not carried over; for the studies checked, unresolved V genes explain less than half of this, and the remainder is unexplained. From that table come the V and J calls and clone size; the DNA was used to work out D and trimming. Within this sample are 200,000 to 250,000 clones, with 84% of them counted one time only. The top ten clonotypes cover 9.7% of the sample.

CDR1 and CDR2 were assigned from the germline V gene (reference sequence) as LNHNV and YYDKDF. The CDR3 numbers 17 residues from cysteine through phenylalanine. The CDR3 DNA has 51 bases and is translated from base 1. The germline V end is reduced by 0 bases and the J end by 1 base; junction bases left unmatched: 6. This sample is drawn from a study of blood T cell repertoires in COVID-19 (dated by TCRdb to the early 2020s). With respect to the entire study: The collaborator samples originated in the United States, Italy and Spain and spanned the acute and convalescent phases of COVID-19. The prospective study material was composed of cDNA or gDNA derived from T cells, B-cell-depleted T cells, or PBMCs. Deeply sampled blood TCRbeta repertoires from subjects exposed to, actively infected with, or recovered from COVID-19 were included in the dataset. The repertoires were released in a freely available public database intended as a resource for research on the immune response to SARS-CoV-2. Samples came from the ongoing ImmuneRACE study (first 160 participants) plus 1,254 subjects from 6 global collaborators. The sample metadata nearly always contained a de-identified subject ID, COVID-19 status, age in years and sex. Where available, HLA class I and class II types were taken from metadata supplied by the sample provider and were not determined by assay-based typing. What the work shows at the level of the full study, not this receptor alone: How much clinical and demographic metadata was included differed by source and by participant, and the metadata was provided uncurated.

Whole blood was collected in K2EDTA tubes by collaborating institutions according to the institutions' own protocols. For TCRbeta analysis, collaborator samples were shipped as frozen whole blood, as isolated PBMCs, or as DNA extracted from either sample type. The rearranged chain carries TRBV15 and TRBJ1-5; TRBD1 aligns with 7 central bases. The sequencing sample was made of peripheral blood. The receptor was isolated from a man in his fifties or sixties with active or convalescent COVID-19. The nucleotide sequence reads TGTGCCACCAGCAGAGATCTTGAGGGGGCGAGCAATCAGCCCCAGCATTTT. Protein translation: CATSRDLEGASNQPQHF. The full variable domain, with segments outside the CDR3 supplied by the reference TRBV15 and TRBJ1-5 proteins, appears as DAMVIQNPRYQVTQFGKPVTLSCSQTLNHNVMYWYQQKSSQAPKLLFHYYDKDFNNEADTPDNFQSRRPNTSFCFLDIRSPGLGDTAMYLCATSRDLEGASNQPQHFGDGTRLSIL.